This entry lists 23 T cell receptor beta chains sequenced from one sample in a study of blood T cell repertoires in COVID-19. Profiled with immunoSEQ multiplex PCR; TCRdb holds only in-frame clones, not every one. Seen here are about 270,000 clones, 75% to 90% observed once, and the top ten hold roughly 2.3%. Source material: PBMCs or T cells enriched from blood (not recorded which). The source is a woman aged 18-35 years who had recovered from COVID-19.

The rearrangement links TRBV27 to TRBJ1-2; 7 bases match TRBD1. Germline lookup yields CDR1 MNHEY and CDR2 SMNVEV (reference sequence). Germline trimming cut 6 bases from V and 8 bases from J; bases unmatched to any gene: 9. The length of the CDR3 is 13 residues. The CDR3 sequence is CASRGQEARGYTF. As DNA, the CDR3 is TGTGCCAGCAGAGGACAGGAGGCACGGGGCTACACCTTC.

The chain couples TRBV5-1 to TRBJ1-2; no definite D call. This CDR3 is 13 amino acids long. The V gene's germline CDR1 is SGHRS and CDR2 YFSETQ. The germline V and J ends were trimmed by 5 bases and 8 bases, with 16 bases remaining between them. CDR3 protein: CASRLYPEEGYTF. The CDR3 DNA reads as TGCGCCAGCAGGCTTTACCCCGAGGAGGGCTACACCTTC.

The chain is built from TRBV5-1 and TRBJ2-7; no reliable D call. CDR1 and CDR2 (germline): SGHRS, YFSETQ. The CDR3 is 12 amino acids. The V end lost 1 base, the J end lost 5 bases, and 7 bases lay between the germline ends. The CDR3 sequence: CASSLPANEQYF. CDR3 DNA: TGCGCCAGCAGCTTGCCCGCGAACGAGCAGTACTTC.

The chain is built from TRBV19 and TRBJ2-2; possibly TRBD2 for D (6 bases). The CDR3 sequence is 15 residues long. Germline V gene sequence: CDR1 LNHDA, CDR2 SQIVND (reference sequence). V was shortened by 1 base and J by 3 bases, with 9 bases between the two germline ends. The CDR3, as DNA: TGTGCCAGTAGTATAGGGCGGAGGGACACCGGGGAGCTGTTTTTT. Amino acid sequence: CASSIGRRDTGELFF.

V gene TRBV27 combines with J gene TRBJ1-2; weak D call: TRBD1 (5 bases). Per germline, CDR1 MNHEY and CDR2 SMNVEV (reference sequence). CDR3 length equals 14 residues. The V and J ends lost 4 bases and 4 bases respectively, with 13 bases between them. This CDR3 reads CASSSGGPPYGYTF. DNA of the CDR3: TGTGCCAGCAGTTCCGGGGGTCCGCCCTATGGCTACACCTTC.

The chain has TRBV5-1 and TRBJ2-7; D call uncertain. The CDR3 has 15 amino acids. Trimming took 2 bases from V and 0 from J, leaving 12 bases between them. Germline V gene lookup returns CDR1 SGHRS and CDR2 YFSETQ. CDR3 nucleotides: TGCGCCAGCAGCTTACAATGGTCTGGCTCCTACGAGCAGTACTTC. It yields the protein CASSLQWSGSYEQYF.

The CDR3 loop reads CASSGQGVTEAFF. As DNA, the CDR3 is TGTGCCAGCAGTGGACAGGGTGTTACTGAAGCTTTCTTT. The chain links TRBV2 to TRBJ1-1; TRBD1 matches 7 bases. This CDR3 has 13 residues. J gave up 5 bases and V 4 bases, and 4 bases lay outside the gene matches. Germline CDR1 is SNHLY and CDR2 is FYNNEI.

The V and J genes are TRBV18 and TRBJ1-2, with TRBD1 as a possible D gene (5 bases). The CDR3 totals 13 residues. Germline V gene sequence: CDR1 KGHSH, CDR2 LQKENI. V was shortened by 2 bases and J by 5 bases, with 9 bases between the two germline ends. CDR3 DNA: TGTGCCAGCTCACCAGGACACTTGTATGGCTACACCTTC. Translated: CASSPGHLYGYTF.

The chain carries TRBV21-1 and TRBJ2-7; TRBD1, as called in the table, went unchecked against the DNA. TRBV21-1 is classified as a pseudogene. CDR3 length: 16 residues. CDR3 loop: CASSKGRKGGKNEQYF. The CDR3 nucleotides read TGTGCCAGCAGCAAAGGCCGGAAAGGGGGCAAGAACGAGCAGTACTTC.

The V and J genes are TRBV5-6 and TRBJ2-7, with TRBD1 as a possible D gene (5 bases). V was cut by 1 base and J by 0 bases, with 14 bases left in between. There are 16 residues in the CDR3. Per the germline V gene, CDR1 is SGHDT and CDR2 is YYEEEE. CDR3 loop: CASSLIGASNSYEQYF. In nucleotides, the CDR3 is TGTGCCAGCAGCTTGATTGGGGCAAGCAACTCCTACGAGCAGTACTTC.

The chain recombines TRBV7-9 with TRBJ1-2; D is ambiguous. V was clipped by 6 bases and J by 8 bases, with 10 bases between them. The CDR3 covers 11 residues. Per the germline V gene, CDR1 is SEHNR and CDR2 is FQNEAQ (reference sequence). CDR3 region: CASSTNRGYTF. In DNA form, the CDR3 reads TGTGCCAGCAGTACGAATCGGGGCTACACCTTC.

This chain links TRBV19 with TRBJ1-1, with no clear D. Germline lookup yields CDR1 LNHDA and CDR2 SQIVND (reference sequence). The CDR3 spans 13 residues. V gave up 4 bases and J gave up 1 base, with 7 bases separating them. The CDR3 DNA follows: TGTGCCAGTAGTAATCGAGAGAACACTGAAGCTTTCTTT. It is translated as CASSNRENTEAFF.

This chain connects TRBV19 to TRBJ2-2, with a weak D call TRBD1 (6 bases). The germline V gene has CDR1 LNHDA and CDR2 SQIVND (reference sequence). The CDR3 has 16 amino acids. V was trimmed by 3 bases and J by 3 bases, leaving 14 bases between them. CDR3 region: CASSIDGQIHTGELFF. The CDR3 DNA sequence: TGTGCCAGTAGTATTGACGGACAGATCCACACCGGGGAGCTGTTTTTT.

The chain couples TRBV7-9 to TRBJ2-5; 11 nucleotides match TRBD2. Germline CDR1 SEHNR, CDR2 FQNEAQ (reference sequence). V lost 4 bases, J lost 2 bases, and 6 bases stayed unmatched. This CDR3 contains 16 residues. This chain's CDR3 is CASSSGLAAVQETQYF. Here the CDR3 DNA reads TGTGCCAGCAGCTCGGGACTAGCGGCCGTACAAGAGACCCAGTACTTC.

The CDR3 sequence: CATSSLNQPQHF. The CDR3 bases are TGTGCCACCAGCAGTCTTAATCAGCCCCAGCATTTT. V and J are TRBV15 and TRBJ1-5; no reliable D call. This CDR3 spans 12 amino acids. CDR1 is LNHNV, CDR2 YYDKDF, per germline (reference sequence). Between the trimmed V and J ends, which lost 3 bases and 4 bases, there was a span of 4 bases.

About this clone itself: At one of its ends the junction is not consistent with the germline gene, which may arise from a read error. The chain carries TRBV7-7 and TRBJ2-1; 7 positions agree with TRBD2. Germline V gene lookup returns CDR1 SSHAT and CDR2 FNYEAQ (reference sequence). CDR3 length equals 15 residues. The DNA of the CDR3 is TGTGCTAGCAGCCCCGCCCTAGCGGCGAACAATGAGCAGTTCTTC. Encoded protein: CASSPALAANNEQFF. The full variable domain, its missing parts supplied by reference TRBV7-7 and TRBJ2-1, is GAGVSQSPRYKVTKRGQDVTLRCDPISSHATLYWYQQALGQGPEFLTYFNYEAQPDKSGLPSDRFSAERPEGSISTLTIQRTEQRDSAMYRCASSPALAANNEQFFGPGTRLTVL.

In DNA, the CDR3 is TGTGCCAGCTCACCCGGGACAGGGTCAAGAGAGACCCAGTACTTC. Translating gives CASSPGTGSRETQYF. This chain uses TRBV18 with TRBJ2-5; 9 positions agree with TRBD1. V trimming: 3 bases; J trimming: 4 bases; junction bases outside the gene matches: 6. There are 15 residues in the CDR3. Germline CDR1 is KGHSH and CDR2 is LQKENI.

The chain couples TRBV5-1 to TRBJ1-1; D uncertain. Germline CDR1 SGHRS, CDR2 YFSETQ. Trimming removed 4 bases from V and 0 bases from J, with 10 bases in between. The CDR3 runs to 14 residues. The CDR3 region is CASSREPLNTEAFF. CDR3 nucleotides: TGCGCCAGCAGCCGGGAACCGCTGAACACTGAAGCTTTCTTT.

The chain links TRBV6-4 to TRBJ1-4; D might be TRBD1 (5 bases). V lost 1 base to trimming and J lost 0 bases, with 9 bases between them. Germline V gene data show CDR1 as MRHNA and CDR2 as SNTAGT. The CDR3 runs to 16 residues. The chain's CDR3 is CASSDWGTATNEKLFF. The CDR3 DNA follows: TGTGCCAGCAGTGACTGGGGCACTGCAACTAATGAAAAACTGTTTTTT.

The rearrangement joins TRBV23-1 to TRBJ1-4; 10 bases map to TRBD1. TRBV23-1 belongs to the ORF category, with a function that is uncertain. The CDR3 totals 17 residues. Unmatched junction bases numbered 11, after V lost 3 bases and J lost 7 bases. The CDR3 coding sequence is TGCGCCAGCAGTCATCGAGACAGGGGGCAAAATGGTGAAAAACTGTTTTTT. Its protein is CASSHRDRGQNGEKLFF.

CDR3: CASSPRGTTDTQYF. CDR3 coding DNA: TGTGCCAGCTCCCCTCGGGGGACCACAGATACGCAGTATTTT. This chain joins TRBV27 and TRBJ2-3; possible D gene TRBD2, 6 bases. This CDR3 has 14 amino acids. CDR1 MNHEY and CDR2 SMNVEV come from the germline V gene (reference sequence). V lost 8 bases, J lost 2 bases, and 14 bases lay in between.

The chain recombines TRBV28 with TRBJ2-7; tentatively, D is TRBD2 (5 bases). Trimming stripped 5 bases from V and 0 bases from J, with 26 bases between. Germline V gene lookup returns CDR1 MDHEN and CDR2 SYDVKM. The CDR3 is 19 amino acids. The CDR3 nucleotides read TGTGCCAGCAGTCCCCTCCGACACGGGGTGCTTCGGGGCTCCTACGAGCAGTACTTC. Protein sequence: CASSPLRHGVLRGSYEQYF.

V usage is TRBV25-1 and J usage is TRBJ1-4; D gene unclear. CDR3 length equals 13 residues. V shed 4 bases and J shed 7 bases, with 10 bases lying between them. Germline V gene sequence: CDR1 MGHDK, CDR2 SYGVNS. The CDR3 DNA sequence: TGTGCCAGCAGTGCTGACACCATTGAAAAACTGTTTTTT. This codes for CASSADTIEKLFF.